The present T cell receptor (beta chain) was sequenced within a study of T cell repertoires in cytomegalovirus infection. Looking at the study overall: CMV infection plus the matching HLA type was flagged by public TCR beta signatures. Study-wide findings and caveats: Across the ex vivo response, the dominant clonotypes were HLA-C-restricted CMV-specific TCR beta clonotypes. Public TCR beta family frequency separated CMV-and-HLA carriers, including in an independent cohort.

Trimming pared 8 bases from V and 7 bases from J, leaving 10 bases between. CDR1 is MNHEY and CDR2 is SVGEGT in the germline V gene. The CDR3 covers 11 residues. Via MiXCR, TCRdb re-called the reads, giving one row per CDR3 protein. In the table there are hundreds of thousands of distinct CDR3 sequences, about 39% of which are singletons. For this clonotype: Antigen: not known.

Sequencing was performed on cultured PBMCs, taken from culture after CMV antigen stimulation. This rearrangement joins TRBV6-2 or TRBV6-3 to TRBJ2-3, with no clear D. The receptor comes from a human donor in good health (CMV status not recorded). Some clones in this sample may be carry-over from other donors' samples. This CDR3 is CASAWANTQYF. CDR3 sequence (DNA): TGTGCCAGCGCGTGGGCAAATACGCAGTATTTT.